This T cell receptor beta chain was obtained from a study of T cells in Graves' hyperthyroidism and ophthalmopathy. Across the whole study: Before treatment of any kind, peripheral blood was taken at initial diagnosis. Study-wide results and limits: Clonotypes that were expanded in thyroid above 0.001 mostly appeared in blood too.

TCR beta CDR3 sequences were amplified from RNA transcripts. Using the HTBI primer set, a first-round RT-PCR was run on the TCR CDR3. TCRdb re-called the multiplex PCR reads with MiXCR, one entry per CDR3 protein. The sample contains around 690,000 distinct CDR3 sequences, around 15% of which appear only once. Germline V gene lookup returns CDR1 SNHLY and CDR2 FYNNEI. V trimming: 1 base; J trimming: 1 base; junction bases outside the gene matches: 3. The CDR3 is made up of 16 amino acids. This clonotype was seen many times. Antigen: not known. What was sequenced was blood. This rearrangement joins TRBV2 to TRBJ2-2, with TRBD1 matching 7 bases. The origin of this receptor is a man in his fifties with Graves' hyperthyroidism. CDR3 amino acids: CASSEERTGNTGELFF. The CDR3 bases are TGTGCCAGCAGTGAAGAACGGACAGGGAACACCGGGGAGCTGTTTTTT.